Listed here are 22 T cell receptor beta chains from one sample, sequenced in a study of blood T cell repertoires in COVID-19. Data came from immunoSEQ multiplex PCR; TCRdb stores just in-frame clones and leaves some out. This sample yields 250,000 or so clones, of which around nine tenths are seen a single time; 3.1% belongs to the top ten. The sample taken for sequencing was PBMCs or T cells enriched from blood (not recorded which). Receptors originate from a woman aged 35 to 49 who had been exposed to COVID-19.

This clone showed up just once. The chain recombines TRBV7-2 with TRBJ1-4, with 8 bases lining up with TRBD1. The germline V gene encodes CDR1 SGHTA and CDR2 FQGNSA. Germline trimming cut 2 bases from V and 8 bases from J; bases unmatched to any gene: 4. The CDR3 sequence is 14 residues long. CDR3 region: CASSLSTGEEKLFF. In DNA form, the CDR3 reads TGTGCCAGCAGCTTATCGACAGGGGAGGAAAAACTGTTTTTT.

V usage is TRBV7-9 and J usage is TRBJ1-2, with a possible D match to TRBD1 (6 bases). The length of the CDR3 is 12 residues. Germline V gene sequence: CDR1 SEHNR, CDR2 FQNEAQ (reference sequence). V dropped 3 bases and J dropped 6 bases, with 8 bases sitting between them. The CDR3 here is CASSLSGDGYTF. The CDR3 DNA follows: TGTGCCAGCAGCTTGTCAGGGGATGGCTACACCTTC.

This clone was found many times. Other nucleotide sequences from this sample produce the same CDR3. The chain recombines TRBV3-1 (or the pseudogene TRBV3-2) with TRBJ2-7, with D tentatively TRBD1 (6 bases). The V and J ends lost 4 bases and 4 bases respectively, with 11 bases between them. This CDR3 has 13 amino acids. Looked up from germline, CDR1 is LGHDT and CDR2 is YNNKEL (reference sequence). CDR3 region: CASSLGRGYEQYF. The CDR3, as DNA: TGTGCCAGCAGCCTGGGCAGGGGTTACGAGCAGTACTTC.

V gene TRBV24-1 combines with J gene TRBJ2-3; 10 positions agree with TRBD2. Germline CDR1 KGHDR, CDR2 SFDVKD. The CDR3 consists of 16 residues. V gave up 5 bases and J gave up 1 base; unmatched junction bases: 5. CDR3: CATSVSLAGGTDTQYF. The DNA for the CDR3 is TGTGCCACCAGTGTGTCTCTAGCGGGGGGCACAGATACGCAGTATTTT.

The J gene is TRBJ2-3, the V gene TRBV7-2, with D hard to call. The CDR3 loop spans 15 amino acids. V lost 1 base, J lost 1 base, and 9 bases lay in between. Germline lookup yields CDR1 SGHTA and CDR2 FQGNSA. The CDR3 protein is CASSLGGLRTDTQYF. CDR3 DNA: TGTGCCAGCAGCTTAGGCGGTCTACGCACAGATACGCAGTATTTT.

The CDR3 loop reads CASSLVFFRGTPNEKLFF. For the CDR3, the DNA is TGTGCCAGCAGCTTAGTCTTTTTTCGAGGGACACCCAATGAAAAACTGTTTTTT. The chain employs TRBV7-8 and TRBJ1-4; tentative D call: TRBD1 (6 bases). Germline-derived CDR1 and CDR2 are SGHVS and FQNEAQ. The germline V and J ends were trimmed by 1 base and 5 bases, with 20 bases remaining between them. The CDR3 covers 18 residues. Filled out from reference TRBV7-8 and TRBJ1-4, the complete variable domain reads GAGVSQSPRYKVAKRGQDVALRCDPISGHVSLFWYQQALGQGPEFLTYFQNEAQLDKSGLPSDRFFAERPEGSVSTLKIQRTQQEDSAVYLCASSLVFFRGTPNEKLFFGSGTQLSVL.

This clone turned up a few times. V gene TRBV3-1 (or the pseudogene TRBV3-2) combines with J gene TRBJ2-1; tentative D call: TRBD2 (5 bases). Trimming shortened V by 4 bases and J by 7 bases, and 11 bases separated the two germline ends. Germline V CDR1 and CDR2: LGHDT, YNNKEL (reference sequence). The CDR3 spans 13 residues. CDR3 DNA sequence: TGTGCCAGCAGCCCCGACTACTCTAATGAGCAGTTCTTC. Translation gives CASSPDYSNEQFF.

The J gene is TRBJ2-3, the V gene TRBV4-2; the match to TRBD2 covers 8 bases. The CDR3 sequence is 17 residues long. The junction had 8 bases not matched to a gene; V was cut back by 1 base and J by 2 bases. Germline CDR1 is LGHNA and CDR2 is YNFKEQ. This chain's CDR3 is CASSQVGAGGDTDTQYF. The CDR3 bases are TGTGCCAGCAGCCAAGTGGGGGCGGGAGGTGACACAGATACGCAGTATTTT.

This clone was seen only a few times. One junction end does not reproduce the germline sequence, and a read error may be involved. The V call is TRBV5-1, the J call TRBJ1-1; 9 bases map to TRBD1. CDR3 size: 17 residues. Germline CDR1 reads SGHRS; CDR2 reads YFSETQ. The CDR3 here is CASSLYGTGTLNTEAFF. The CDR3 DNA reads TGTGCCAGCAGCTTATACGGGACAGGGACTCTGAACACTGAAGCTTTCTTT.

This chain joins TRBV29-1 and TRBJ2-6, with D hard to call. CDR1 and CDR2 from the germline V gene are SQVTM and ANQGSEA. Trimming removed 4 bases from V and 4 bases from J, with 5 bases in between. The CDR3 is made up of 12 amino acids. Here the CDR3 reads CSVVSGANVLTF. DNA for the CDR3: TGCAGCGTTGTCTCCGGGGCCAACGTCCTGACTTTC.

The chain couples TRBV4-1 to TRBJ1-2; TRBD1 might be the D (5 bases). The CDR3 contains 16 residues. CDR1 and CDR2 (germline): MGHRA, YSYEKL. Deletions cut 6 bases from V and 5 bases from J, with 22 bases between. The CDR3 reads CASRGNRGKEIYGYTF. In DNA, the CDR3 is TGCGCCAGCAGGGGGAATCGGGGGAAGGAAATATATGGCTACACCTTC.

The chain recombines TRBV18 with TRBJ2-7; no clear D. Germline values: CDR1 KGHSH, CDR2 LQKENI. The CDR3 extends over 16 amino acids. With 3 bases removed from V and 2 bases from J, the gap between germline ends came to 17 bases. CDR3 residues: CASSPQSLSVAYEQYV. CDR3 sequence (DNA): TGTGCCAGCTCACCCCAATCTCTCAGTGTCGCCTACGAGCAGTACGTC.

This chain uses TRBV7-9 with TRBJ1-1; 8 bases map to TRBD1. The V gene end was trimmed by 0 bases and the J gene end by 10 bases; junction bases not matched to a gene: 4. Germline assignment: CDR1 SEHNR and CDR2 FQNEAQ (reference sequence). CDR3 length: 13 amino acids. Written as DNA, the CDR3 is TGTGCCAGCAGCTTAGCGGCAGGGGGCATAGCTTTCTTT. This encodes CASSLAAGGIAFF.

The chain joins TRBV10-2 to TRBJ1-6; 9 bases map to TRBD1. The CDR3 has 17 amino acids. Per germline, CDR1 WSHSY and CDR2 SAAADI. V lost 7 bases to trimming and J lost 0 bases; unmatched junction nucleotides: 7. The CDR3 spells CASTHDRGSSYNSPLHF. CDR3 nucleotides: TGCGCCAGCACCCACGACAGGGGGAGCTCCTATAATTCACCCCTCCACTTT.

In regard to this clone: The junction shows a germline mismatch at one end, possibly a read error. CDR3 in amino acids: CASSAEGVEAFF. In DNA, the CDR3 is TGTGCCAGCAGCGCGGAGGGCGTTGAAGCTTTCTTT. The genes are TRBV5-1 and TRBJ1-1; D gene uncertain. Germline CDR1 and CDR2: SGHRS and YFSETQ. The CDR3 length is 12 residues.

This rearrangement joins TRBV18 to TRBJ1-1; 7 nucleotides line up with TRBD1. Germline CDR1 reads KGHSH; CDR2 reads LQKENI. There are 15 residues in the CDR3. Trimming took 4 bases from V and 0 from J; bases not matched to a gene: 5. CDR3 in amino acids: CASSLQTGMNTEAFF. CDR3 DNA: TGTGCCAGCTCACTCCAGACAGGGATGAACACTGAAGCTTTCTTT.

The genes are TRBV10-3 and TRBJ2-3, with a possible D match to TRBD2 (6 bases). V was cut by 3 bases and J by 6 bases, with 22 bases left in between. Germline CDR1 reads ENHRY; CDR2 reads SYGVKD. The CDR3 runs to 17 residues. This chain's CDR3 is CAISDGKRAGSGDTQYF. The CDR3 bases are TGTGCCATCAGTGACGGCAAAAGGGCGGGAAGCGGGGATACGCAGTATTTT.

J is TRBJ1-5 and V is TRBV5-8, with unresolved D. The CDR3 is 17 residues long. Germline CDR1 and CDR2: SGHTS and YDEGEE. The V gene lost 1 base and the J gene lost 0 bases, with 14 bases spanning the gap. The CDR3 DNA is TGTGCCAGCAGCTTGTTTAGTCCGGGTTATAGCAATCAGCCCCAGCATTTT. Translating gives CASSLFSPGYSNQPQHF.

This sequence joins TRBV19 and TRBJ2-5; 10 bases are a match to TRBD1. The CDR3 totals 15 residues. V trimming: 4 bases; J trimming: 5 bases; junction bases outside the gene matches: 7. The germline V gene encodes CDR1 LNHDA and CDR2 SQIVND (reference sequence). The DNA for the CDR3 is TGTGCCAGTAGTAAGACGACAGGGGGCGTCGAGACCCAGTACTTC. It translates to CASSKTTGGVETQYF.

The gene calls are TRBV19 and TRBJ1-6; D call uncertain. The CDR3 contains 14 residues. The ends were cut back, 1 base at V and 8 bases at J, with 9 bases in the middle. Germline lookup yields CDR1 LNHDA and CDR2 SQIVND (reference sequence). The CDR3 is CASSIGGGHSPLHF. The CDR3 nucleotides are TGTGCCAGTAGTATAGGAGGCGGTCATTCACCCCTCCACTTT. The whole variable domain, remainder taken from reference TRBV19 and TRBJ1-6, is DGGITQSPKYLFRKEGQNVTLSCEQNLNHDAMYWYRQDPGQGLRLIYYSQIVNDFQKGDIAEGYSVSREKKESFPLTVTSAQKNPTAFYLCASSIGGGHSPLHFGNGTRLTVT.

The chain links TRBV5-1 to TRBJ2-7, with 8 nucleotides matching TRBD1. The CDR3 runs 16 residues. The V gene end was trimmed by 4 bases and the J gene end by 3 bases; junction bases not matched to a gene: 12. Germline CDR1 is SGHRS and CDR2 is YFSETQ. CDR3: CASSPSPGTGLYEQYF. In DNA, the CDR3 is TGCGCCAGCAGCCCGTCCCCCGGGACAGGACTCTACGAGCAGTACTTC. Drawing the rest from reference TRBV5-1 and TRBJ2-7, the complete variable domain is KAGVTQTPRYLIKTRGQQVTLSCSPISGHRSVSWYQQTPGQGLQFLFEYFSETQRNKGNFPGRFSGRQFSNSRSEMNVSTLELGDSALYLCASSPSPGTGLYEQYFGPGTRLTVT.

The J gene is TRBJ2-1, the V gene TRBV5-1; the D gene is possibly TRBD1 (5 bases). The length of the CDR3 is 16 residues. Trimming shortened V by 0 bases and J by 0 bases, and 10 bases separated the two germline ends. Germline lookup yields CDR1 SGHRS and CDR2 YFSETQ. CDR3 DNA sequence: TGCGCCAGCAGCTTGGATGGGGCGAGCTCCTACAATGAGCAGTTCTTC. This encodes CASSLDGASSYNEQFF.